This record concerns one T cell receptor (beta chain) sequence. Time point indicated: patch test 2, 6 weeks after DPC sensitization. Described treatment: therapeutic diphenylcyclopropenone sensitization with weekly scalp DPC. A single record per CDR3 protein comes from TCRdb applying MiXCR to the RACE reads. The profile covers 75,000 to 100,000 distinct CDR3 sequences, with 7% to 10% appearing a single time and more than 2% taken by the ten largest. Germline V gene lookup returns CDR1 DFQATT and CDR2 SNEGSKA (reference sequence). The CDR3 consists of 18 residues. The V segment lost 3 bases and the J segment 1 base; nucleotides outside the gene matches: 10. This sample is drawn from a study of human T cells and chemical hapten exposure.

The chain links TRBV20-1 to TRBJ2-7; 15 bases align to TRBD2. The receptor was derived from a woman aged 40 to 55 with alopecia areata. Some clones in this sample may be carry-over from other donors' samples. Specimen: whole blood, collected in connection with sensitization to the hapten diphenylcyclopropenone (DPC). CDR3 loop: CSASRGLAGGQRSYEQYF. The CDR3 region has the DNA TGCAGTGCTAGCCGAGGACTAGCGGGAGGGCAGCGGTCCTACGAGCAGTACTTC.